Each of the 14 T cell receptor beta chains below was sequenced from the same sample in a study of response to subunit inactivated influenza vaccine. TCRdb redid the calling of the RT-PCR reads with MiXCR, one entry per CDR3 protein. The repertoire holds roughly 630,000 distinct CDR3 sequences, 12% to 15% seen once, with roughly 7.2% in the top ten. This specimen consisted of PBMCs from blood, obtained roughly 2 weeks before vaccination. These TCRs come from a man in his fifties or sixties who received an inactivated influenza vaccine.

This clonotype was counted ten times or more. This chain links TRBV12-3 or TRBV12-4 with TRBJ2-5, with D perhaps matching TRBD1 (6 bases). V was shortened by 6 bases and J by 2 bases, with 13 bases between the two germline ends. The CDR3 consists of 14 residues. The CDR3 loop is CASRPGQIQETQYF. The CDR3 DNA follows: TGTGCCAGCAGACCCGGACAGATTCAAGAGACCCAGTACTTC.

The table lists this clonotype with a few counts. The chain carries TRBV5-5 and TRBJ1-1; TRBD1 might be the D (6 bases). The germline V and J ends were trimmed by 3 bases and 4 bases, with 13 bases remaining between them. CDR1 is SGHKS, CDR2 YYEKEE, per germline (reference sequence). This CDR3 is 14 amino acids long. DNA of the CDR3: TGTGCCAGCAGCTGGTCAGGGGTGGGCACTGAAGCTTTCTTT. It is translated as CASSWSGVGTEAFF.

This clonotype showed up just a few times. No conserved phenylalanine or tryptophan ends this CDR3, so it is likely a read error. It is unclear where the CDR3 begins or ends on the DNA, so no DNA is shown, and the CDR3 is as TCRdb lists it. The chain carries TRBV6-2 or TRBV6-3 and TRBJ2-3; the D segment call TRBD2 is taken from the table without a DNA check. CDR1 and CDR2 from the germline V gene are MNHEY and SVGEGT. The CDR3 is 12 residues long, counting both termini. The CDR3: CASSTPPGLVLL.

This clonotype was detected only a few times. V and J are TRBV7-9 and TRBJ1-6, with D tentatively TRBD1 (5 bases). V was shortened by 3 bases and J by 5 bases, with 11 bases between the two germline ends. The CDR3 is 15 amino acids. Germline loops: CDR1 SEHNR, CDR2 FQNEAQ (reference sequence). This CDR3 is CASSLGVKNNSPLHF. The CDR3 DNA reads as TGTGCCAGCAGCTTGGGGGTAAAAAATAATTCACCCCTCCACTTT.

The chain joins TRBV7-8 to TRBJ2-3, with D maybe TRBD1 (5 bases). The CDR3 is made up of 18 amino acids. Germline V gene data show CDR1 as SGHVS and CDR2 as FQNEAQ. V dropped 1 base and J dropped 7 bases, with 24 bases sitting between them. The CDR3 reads CASSLVYVGRDSKNTQYF. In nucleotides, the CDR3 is TGTGCCAGCAGCTTAGTGTACGTGGGCAGGGATTCTAAAAATACGCAGTATTTT.

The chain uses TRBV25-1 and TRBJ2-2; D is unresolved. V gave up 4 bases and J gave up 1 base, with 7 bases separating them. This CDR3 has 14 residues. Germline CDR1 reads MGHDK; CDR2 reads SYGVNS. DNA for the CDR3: TGTGCCAGCAGTGCCCTTGGGAACACCGGGGAGCTGTTTTTT. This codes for CASSALGNTGELFF. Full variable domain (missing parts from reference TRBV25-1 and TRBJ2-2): EADIYQTPRYLVIGTGKKITLECSQTMGHDKMYWYQQDPGMELHLIHYSYGVNSTEKGDLSSESTVSRIRTEHFPLTLESARPSHTSQYLCASSALGNTGELFFGEGSRLTVL.

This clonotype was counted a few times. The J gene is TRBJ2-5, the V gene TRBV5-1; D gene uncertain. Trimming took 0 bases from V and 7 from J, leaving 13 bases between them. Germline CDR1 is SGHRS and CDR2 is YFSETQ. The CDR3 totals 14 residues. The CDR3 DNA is TGCGCCAGCAGCTTGGTGCCTGGGGAAGGGACCCAGTACTTC. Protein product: CASSLVPGEGTQYF.

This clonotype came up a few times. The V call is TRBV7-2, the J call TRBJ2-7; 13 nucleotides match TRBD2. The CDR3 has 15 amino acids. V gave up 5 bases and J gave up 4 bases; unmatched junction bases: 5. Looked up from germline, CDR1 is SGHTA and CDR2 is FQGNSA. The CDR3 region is CASSVGLAGEYEQYF. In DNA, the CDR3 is TGTGCCAGCAGCGTCGGACTAGCGGGGGAGTACGAGCAGTACTTC.

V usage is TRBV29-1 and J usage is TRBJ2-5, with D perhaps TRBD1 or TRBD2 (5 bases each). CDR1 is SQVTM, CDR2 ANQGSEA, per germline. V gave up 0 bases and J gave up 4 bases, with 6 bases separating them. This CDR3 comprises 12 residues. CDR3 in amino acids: CSVEDGTETQYF. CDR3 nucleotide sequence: TGCAGCGTTGAAGACGGGACAGAGACCCAGTACTTC.

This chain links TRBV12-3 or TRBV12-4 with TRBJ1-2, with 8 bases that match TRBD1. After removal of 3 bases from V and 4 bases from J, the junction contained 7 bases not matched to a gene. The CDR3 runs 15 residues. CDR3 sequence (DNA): TGTGCCAGCAGTTTTGGGCAGGGGGCTGGCTATGGCTACACCTTC. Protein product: CASSFGQGAGYGYTF.

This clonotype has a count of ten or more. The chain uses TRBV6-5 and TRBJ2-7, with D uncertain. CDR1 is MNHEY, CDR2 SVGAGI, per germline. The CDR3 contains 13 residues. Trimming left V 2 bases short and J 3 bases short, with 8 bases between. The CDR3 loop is CASSYRANYEQYF. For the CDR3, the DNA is TGTGCCAGCAGTTACAGGGCTAACTACGAGCAGTACTTC.

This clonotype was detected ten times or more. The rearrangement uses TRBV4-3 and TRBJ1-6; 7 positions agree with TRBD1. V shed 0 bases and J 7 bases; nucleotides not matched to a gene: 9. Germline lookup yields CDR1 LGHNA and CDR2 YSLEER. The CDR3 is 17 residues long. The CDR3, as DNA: TGCGCCAGCAGCCAAGAGCCGGTGGGAGGGGGCAATTCACCCCTCCACTTT. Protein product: CASSQEPVGGGNSPLHF.

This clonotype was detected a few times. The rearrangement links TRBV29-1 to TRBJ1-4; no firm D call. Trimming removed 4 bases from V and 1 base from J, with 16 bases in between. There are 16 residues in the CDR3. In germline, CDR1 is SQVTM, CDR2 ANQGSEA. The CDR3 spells CSVVVLSGVTNEKLFF. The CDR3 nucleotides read TGCAGCGTTGTTGTACTGTCCGGGGTAACTAATGAAAAACTGTTTTTT.

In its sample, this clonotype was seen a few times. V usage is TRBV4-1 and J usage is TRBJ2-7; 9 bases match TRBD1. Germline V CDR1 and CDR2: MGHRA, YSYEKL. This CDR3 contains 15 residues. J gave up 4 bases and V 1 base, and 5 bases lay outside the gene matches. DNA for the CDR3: TGCGCCAGCAGCCAAGTCCAGGACAGGGGTTACGAGCAGTACTTC. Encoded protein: CASSQVQDRGYEQYF.